A single sample is the source of the 14 T cell receptor beta chains below, sequenced in a study of shared clonotypes between healthy human individuals. The data were produced by immunoSEQ multiplex PCR, yet TCRdb's version contains in-frame clones alone and is incomplete. The sample gives 230,000 or so clones, under 80% of which show up once; around 10% is in the top ten. Sequencing was carried out using memory CD4+ T cells sorted from blood. Subset specified: CD45RA-negative fraction. These receptor sequences come from a man in his thirties or forties in good health.

This clone occurred a few times. V is TRBV7-2 and J is TRBJ2-1; 11 nucleotides align to TRBD2. The junction had 4 bases not matched to a gene; V was cut back by 2 bases and J by 7 bases. The CDR3 runs to 15 residues. From germline, CDR1 is SGHTA and CDR2 FQGNSA. The CDR3 DNA reads as TGTGCCAGCAGCTTATCGGCTAGCGGGAGGAATGAGCAGTTCTTC. This codes for CASSLSASGRNEQFF.

V usage is TRBV5-1 and J usage is TRBJ2-3; D might be TRBD1 (5 bases). The CDR3 consists of 15 residues. Germline V gives CDR1 SGHRS, CDR2 YFSETQ. V lost 3 bases and J 3 bases, leaving 14 bases between the germline ends. The CDR3 region is CASSYTATGTDTQYF. DNA for the CDR3: TGCGCCAGCAGCTATACAGCTACAGGTACAGATACGCAGTATTTT.

The chain employs TRBV11-2 and TRBJ2-5; a weak D match, TRBD2 (6 bases). This CDR3 contains 15 residues. Germline V gene sequence: CDR1 SGHAT, CDR2 FQNNGV. Trimming took off 5 bases at V and 4 bases at J, with 17 bases between the two ends. CDR3 residues: CASSPNLGGVETQYF. The CDR3 region has the DNA TGTGCCAGCAGCCCCAACCTCGGCGGGGTAGAGACCCAGTACTTC. The full variable domain, its missing parts supplied by reference TRBV11-2 and TRBJ2-5, is EAGVAQSPRYKIIEKRQSVAFWCNPISGHATLYWYQQILGQGPKLLIQFQNNGVVDDSQLPKDRFSAERLKGVDSTLKIQPAKLEDSAVYLCASSPNLGGVETQYFGPGTRLLVL.

The CDR3 DNA reads as TGCGCCAGCAGCTTTAGCGGGAGTACCTACAATGAGCAGTTCTTC. Translation: CASSFSGSTYNEQFF. This sequence joins TRBV5-1 and TRBJ2-1; 9 bases line up with TRBD2. With 2 bases clipped from V and 2 bases from J, the junction kept 2 bases outside the gene matches. Germline CDR1 is SGHRS and CDR2 is YFSETQ. The CDR3 consists of 15 residues. The whole variable domain, filled in from reference TRBV5-1 and TRBJ2-1, reads KAGVTQTPRYLIKTRGQQVTLSCSPISGHRSVSWYQQTPGQGLQFLFEYFSETQRNKGNFPGRFSGRQFSNSRSEMNVSTLELGDSALYLCASSFSGSTYNEQFFGPGTRLTVL.

This chain uses TRBV18 with TRBJ2-3; D possibly corresponds to TRBD2 (6 bases). Germline values: CDR1 KGHSH, CDR2 LQKENI. The CDR3 runs to 17 residues. V was cut by 3 bases and J by 2 bases, with 18 bases left in between. For the CDR3, the DNA is TGTGCCAGCTCACCCAACTGGGCGGGGCGCTTCACAGATACGCAGTATTTT. This encodes CASSPNWAGRFTDTQYF.

The chain employs TRBV29-1 and TRBJ2-3; possibly TRBD1 for D (6 bases). CDR1 and CDR2 (germline): SQVTM, ANQGSEA. The V end lost 4 bases, the J end lost 4 bases, and 12 bases lay between the germline ends. The CDR3 is 13 residues long. CDR3 residues: CSVGIGGADTQYF. CDR3 bases: TGCAGCGTTGGGATTGGGGGCGCAGATACGCAGTATTTT.

The chain is built from TRBV5-6 and TRBJ2-3; D not resolved. Germline CDR1 reads SGHDT; CDR2 reads YYEEEE. V lost 2 bases and J lost 4, with 8 bases in between. The length of the CDR3 is 13 residues. The CDR3 sequence: CASSFIMSDTQYF. The DNA for the CDR3 is TGTGCCAGCAGCTTCATAATGTCAGATACGCAGTATTTT.

This chain uses TRBV5-4 with TRBJ2-1, with 9 bases fitting TRBD2. Germline trimming cut 2 bases from V and 9 bases from J; bases unmatched to any gene: 6. Germline-derived CDR1 and CDR2 are SGHNT and YYREEE (reference sequence). This CDR3 is built from 14 residues. The CDR3 spells CASSFPAGGGEQFF. As DNA, the CDR3 is TGTGCCAGCAGCTTTCCAGCGGGAGGTGGTGAGCAGTTCTTC. The whole variable domain, remainder taken from reference TRBV5-4 and TRBJ2-1, is ETGVTQSPTHLIKTRGQQVTLRCSSQSGHNTVSWYQQALGQGPQFIFQYYREEENGRGNFPPRFSGLQFPNYSSELNVNALELDDSALYLCASSFPAGGGEQFFGPGTRLTVL.

The chain links TRBV7-9 to TRBJ2-7; 7 bases fit TRBD2. This CDR3 spans 18 amino acids. Per the germline V gene, CDR1 is SEHNR and CDR2 is FQNEAQ (reference sequence). The J segment lost 4 bases and the V segment lost 3 bases, leaving 18 bases of the junction unmatched. Written as DNA, the CDR3 is TGTGCCAGCAGCTTCTTGGGTAGCGGGCGAGTTTATGGGTACGAGCAGTACTTC. Protein: CASSFLGSGRVYGYEQYF.

The rearrangement links TRBV9 to TRBJ2-2; D may be TRBD1 (7 bases). V shed 5 bases and J shed 1 base, with 12 bases lying between them. The CDR3 has 15 amino acids. Per the germline V gene, CDR1 is SGDLS and CDR2 is YYNGEE. This chain's CDR3 is CASREGALNTGELFF. The CDR3 region has the DNA TGTGCCAGCAGGGAGGGGGCCCTGAACACCGGGGAGCTGTTTTTT.

This clone showed up just a few times. This chain connects TRBV5-1 to TRBJ2-2; 7 positions agree with TRBD1. After removal of 4 bases from V and 5 bases from J, the junction contained 5 bases not matched to a gene. The V gene's germline CDR1 is SGHRS and CDR2 YFSETQ. The CDR3 extends over 14 amino acids. DNA of the CDR3: TGCGCCAGCAGCCTCCTACAGGGGACCGGGGAGCTGTTTTTT. Protein: CASSLLQGTGELFF.

This clone was picked up one time. The chain uses TRBV5-1 and TRBJ2-7; 12 bases map to TRBD1. This CDR3 has 15 amino acids. CDR1 is SGHRS and CDR2 is YFSETQ in the germline V gene. Unmatched junction bases numbered 7, after V lost 4 bases and J lost 5 bases. CDR3 loop: CASSTGTGGRHEQYF. DNA of the CDR3: TGCGCCAGCAGCACCGGGACAGGGGGCCGACACGAGCAGTACTTC.

This clone was seen a few times. The rearrangement uses TRBV18 and TRBJ2-3; TRBD2 is a possible D gene (5 bases). CDR3 length equals 14 residues. V was pared by 3 bases and J by 3 bases, with 10 bases between. Germline V gives CDR1 KGHSH, CDR2 LQKENI. The CDR3 region has the DNA TGTGCCAGCTCACCGGACTTATTGACAGATACGCAGTATTTT. Amino acids: CASSPDLLTDTQYF.

The J gene is TRBJ2-1, the V gene TRBV18; 9 bases are a match to TRBD2. With 5 bases clipped from V and 4 bases from J, the junction kept 6 bases outside the gene matches. The CDR3 covers 15 residues. Germline V lookup: CDR1 KGHSH, CDR2 LQKENI. The CDR3, as DNA: TGTGCCAGCTCAGAGACTAGCGGCCCATACAATGAGCAGTTCTTC. Its translation: CASSETSGPYNEQFF.